This TCR beta chain emerged from a study of memory CD4+ T cells and cytomegalovirus serostatus. On the study more broadly: Healthy Belgian adult donors included about nine CMV-positive and some 24 CMV-negative people. Study outcomes and limitations: Suggested: most of the CMV-linked TCR signature lies in CD4+ memory cells.

The germline gives CDR1 MNHEY, CDR2 SVGAGI. Trimming shortened V by 8 bases and J by 8 bases, and 15 bases separated the two germline ends. The CDR3 has 12 amino acids. Authors' processing steps: Out-of-frame sequences were removed, leaving 2 million to 2.5 million distinct TCRbeta sequences. Sequencing was performed with immunoSEQ multiplex PCR; in TCRdb, only in-frame clones are kept and a portion is missing. The V and J calls and the clone size are those of that table, but D and trimming were determined from the DNA. This table holds 65,000 to 95,000 clones, roughly 80% found once. The sort gate was single viable CD3+CD4+CD8-CD45RO+ cells for memory CD4+ T cells. Total CD4+ T cells were enriched by CD4 positive selection. This clone was seen only once. Its antigen is undetermined.

The sequenced sample consisted of memory CD4+ T cells from blood. This sequence was found in an adult in good health and CMV-seronegative. The rearrangement uses TRBV6-5 and TRBJ1-2; no definite D call. The CDR3 DNA reads as TGTGCCAGCTGGAGTGGAGGCGTGGGCTACACCTTC. Translation gives CASWSGGVGYTF.